This record concerns one TCR beta chain sequence. The antigen is undetermined. TCRdb processed the 5' RACE reads anew with MiXCR; each CDR3 protein has one entry. The top ten clones hold 1.1% of a sample with approximately 60,000 distinct CDR3 sequences, 9.3% of them seen once. This entry is derived from a study of T-cell memory formation after mild COVID-19. In the study overall: TCR clusters showed largely donor specificity. Overall study results and limits: The main location of contracting CD4+ clones was CM and EM, and that of contracting CD8+ clones was EMRA. CD4+ bias marked clones expanding day 15 to 37, unlike balanced contracting clones.

CDR1 and CDR2 (germline): MNHNY, SVGAGI (reference sequence). The junction had 6 bases not matched to a gene; V was cut back by 5 bases and J by 0 bases. The CDR3 spans 15 residues. The TCR sequence derives from a man aged 18 to 29 who had mild COVID-19 (a few samples of this study predate the infection). Cell type and time point are not known. The sample comprised PBMCs or a T cell subset sorted from them (not recorded which). The chain uses TRBV6-6 and TRBJ2-7; 8 positions match TRBD1. The CDR3 coding sequence is TGTGCCAGCAGTCCACGACAGGGGCCCTCCTACGAGCAGTACTTC. This sequence encodes CASSPRQGPSYEQYF.